This T cell receptor (beta chain) originates from a study of cytomegalovirus exposure and HLA in healthy donors. Study outcomes and limitations: It was about 180 TCR beta chains that were listed as cytomegalovirus-associated. Presence/absence analyses took donor sequencing depth as roughly uniform. Using a false discovery rate of 0.05, a later analysis showed that roughly 16,000 TCR beta sequences were associated with HLA alleles.

With respect to this clone: What it binds is not known.

The PCR used 60 Vbeta and 13 Jbeta primers. Assay: immunoSEQ multiplex PCR; the TCRdb copy retains only in-frame clones and omits some. The data hold 100,000 to 150,000 clones, with 74% observed a single time. The sequence derives from a woman between 50 and 59 years old in good health and CMV-seropositive. Sequencing input: PBMCs.

The CDR3 nucleotides are TGTGCCAGCAGCTTACCACAGGGGATCTACAATGAGCAGTTCTTC. Amino acid sequence: CASSLPQGIYNEQFF. V and J are TRBV5-6 and TRBJ2-1; 7 nucleotides match TRBD1. CDR3 length equals 15 residues. Germline CDR1 and CDR2: SGHDT and YYEEEE. V gave up 2 bases and J gave up 3 bases; unmatched junction bases: 5.